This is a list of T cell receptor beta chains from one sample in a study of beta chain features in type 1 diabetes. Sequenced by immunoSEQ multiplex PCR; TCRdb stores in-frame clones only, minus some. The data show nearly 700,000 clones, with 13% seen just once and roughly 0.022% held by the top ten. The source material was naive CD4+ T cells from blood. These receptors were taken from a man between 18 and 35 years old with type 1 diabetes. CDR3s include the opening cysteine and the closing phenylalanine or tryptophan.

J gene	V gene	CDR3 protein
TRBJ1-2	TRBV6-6	CASSPDEVYGYTF
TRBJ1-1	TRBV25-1	CASSESGWNTEAFF
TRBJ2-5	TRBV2	CASTLEDRGSQYF
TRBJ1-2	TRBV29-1	CSVEDPRDLYGYTF
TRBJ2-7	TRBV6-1	CASRDSNYEQYF
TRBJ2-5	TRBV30	CACFRETQYF
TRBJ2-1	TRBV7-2	CASSLGPAGGEQFF
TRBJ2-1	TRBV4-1	CASSQDSRQFF
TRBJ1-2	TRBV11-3	CASSSDRGSGYTF
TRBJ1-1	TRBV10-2	CATQVSGAGDTEAFF
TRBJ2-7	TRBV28	CASWDVNGYEQYF
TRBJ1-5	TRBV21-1	CASSKVEGGGSQPQHF
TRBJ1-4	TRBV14	CASSFRAANEKLFF
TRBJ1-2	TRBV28	CASSSGVPQSYGYTF
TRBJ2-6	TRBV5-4	CASSFGTSPGANVLTF
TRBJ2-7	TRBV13	CASSLRYRTGAYEQYF
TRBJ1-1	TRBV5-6	CASSLGAAGGNTEAFF
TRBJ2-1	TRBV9	CASSVGGAYNEQFF
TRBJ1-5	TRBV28	CASGRGNQPQHF
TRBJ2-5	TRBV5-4	CASSLAGSQETQYF
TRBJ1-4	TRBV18	CASSLAAGRGEKLFF
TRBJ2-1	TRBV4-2	CASSHRGILSSHEQFF
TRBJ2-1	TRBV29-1	CSVTLSTNYNEQFF
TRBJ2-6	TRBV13	CASSLEWDRPSSGANVLTF
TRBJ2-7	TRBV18	CASSTGQGYEQYF
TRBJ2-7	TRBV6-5	CASSSGTVPAYEQYF
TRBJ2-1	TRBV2	CASMTGPYNEQFF
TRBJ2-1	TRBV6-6	CASSSSGGQSYNEQFF
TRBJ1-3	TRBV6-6	CASSYSGLNTIYF
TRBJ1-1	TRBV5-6	CASSLRGRNTEAFF
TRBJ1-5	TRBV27	CASRQLGGNQPQHF
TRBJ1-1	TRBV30	CAWSVSTEAFF
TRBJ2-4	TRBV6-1	CASSNTGWGIQYF
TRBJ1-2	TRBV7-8	CASSTLDRGPVGYTF
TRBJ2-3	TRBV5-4	CASSQGLAGSDTQYF
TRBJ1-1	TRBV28	CASSTDGNTEAFF
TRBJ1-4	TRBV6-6	CASRQDGENEKLFF
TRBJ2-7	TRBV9	CASSVGSSPGEQYF
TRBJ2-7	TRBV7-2	CASSLAQPLSYEQYF
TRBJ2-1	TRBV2	CASRVNRAEQFF